In this sample, the clone carrying this T cell receptor beta chain turned up a few times. No antigen is known for it. The CDR3 runs 17 residues. The germline gives CDR1 MGHRA, CDR2 YSYEKL. After removal of 4 bases from V and 0 bases from J, the junction contained 8 bases not matched to a gene. These data originate in a study of T cell repertoires in cytomegalovirus infection. Background on the study: Public TCR beta signatures provided an indication of both CMV infection and a matching HLA type. General study results and limits: CMV-specific TCR beta clonotypes restricted by HLA-C dominated the ex vivo response. Pooled public TCR beta family frequency picked out CMV carriers with the relevant HLA.

TCRdb re-called the reads with MiXCR, one entry per CDR3 protein. Of a few hundred thousand distinct CDR3 sequences in the sample, 40% were seen once. Sequenced here: cultured PBMCs, sampled from culture after CMV antigen stimulation. The sequence was collected from a human donor in good health (CMV status not recorded). Some clones in this sample may be carry-over from other donors' samples. The rearrangement links TRBV4-1 to TRBJ1-1; 10 bases are a match to TRBD1. CDR3 region: CASSPGDRGFMNTEAFF. DNA of the CDR3: TGCGCCAGCAGCCCAGGGGACAGGGGATTCATGAACACTGAAGCTTTCTTT.